The 16 T cell receptor beta chains reported below all come from one sample, sequenced in a study of T cell responses to AZD1222 COVID-19 vaccine. The data were produced by immunoSEQ multiplex PCR, yet TCRdb's version contains in-frame clones alone and is incomplete. The table records about 100,000 clones, about nine tenths of them present only once. Sequences were derived from peripheral blood, sampled on day 0 of AZD1222 vaccination. Every receptor here comes from an adult in good health.

The chain is built from TRBV27 and TRBJ1-4; D remains ambiguous. V was pared by 2 bases and J by 5 bases, with 6 bases between. The length of the CDR3 is 13 residues. Germline CDR1 reads MNHEY; CDR2 reads SMNVEV (reference sequence). The CDR3 region has the DNA TGTGCCAGCAGTTTACTGTCCAATGAAAAACTGTTTTTT. Protein sequence: CASSLLSNEKLFF. Complete variable domain (other parts from reference TRBV27 and TRBJ1-4): EAQVTQNPRYLITVTGKKLTVTCSQNMNHEYMSWYRQDPGLGLRQIYYSMNVEVTDKGDVPEGYKVSRKEKRNFPLILESPSPNQTSLYFCASSLLSNEKLFFGSGTQLSVL.

The chain carries TRBV28 and TRBJ1-5; TRBD1 matches 8 bases. The germline V gene encodes CDR1 MDHEN and CDR2 SYDVKM. V gave up 6 bases and J gave up 7 bases; unmatched junction bases: 8. The CDR3 is made up of 14 amino acids. The CDR3 coding sequence is TGTGCCAGCAGCAGGACAGGGACAAACCAGCCCCAGCATTTT. This gives the protein CASSRTGTNQPQHF.

This CDR3 is CAWSGGTTLRQTQYF. The CDR3 nucleotides are TGTGCCTGGAGTGGTGGAACCACCCTACGGCAGACCCAGTACTTC. The chain has TRBV30 and TRBJ2-5; D unclear. In germline, CDR1 is GTSNPN, CDR2 SVGIG (reference sequence). The CDR3 contains 15 residues. V gave up 1 base and J gave up 6 bases, with 18 bases separating them. Filled out from reference TRBV30 and TRBJ2-5, the complete variable domain reads SQTIHQWPATLVQPVGSPLSLECTVEGTSNPNLYWYRQAAGRGLQLLFYSVGIGQISSEVPQNLSASRPQDRQFILSSKKLLLSDSGFYLCAWSGGTTLRQTQYFGPGTRLLVL.

The chain recombines TRBV5-1 with TRBJ2-1; D possibly corresponds to TRBD2 (6 bases). CDR1 SGHRS and CDR2 YFSETQ come from the germline V gene. Between the trimmed V and J ends, which lost 1 base and 8 bases, there was a span of 7 bases. The length of the CDR3 is 12 residues. CDR3 in amino acids: CASSLSGDEQFF. The CDR3 DNA is TGCGCCAGCAGCTTGTCGGGGGATGAGCAGTTCTTC. The whole variable domain, remainder taken from reference TRBV5-1 and TRBJ2-1, is KAGVTQTPRYLIKTRGQQVTLSCSPISGHRSVSWYQQTPGQGLQFLFEYFSETQRNKGNFPGRFSGRQFSNSRSEMNVSTLELGDSALYLCASSLSGDEQFFGPGTRLTVL.

The chain employs TRBV5-1 and TRBJ1-4, with 7 bases matching TRBD1. J gave up 8 bases and V 3 bases, and 4 bases lay outside the gene matches. Per the germline V gene, CDR1 is SGHRS and CDR2 is YFSETQ. This CDR3 has 13 amino acids. The CDR3 DNA follows: TGCGCCAGCAGCTCTTCAGGGGGGGAAAAACTGTTTTTT. Encoded protein: CASSSSGGEKLFF.

The rearrangement links TRBV27 to TRBJ2-7; D is perhaps TRBD1 (5 bases). Trimming pared 6 bases from V and 4 bases from J, leaving 10 bases between. The CDR3 length is 12 residues. Germline V lookup: CDR1 MNHEY, CDR2 SMNVEV (reference sequence). In DNA form, the CDR3 reads TGTGCCAGCAGGATAGGGGATTACGAGCAGTACTTC. This sequence encodes CASRIGDYEQYF.

This sequence joins TRBV7-2 and TRBJ2-3, with 8 bases identical to TRBD1. Losses at the gene ends were 10 bases for V and 2 bases for J; bases not matched to a gene: 5. CDR3 length: 13 amino acids. Germline CDR1 is SGHTA and CDR2 is FQGNSA. The CDR3 region has the DNA TGTGCCATCGGGACAGGCTTCACAGATACGCAGTATTTT. Residues: CAIGTGFTDTQYF. Full variable domain (rest looked up from reference TRBV7-2 and TRBJ2-3): GAGVSQSPSNKVTEKGKDVELRCDPISGHTALYWYRQSLGQGLEFLIYFQGNSAPDKSGLPSDRFSAERTGGSVSTLTIQRTQQEDSAVYLCAIGTGFTDTQYFGPGTRLTVL.

The chain recombines TRBV27 with TRBJ1-2; unclear D gene. Trimming pared 5 bases from V and 3 bases from J, leaving 10 bases between. The CDR3 is made up of 13 amino acids. Germline V lookup: CDR1 MNHEY, CDR2 SMNVEV (reference sequence). CDR3 amino acids: CASSLGPHYGYTF. The CDR3 DNA reads TGTGCCAGCAGTCTTGGGCCTCACTATGGCTACACCTTC.

The sample holds a few counts of this clone. J is TRBJ1-1 and V is TRBV19; tentative D call: TRBD1 (6 bases). This CDR3 is 14 amino acids long. Trimming cost V 6 bases and J 6 bases, with 17 bases left between them. The V gene's germline CDR1 is LNHDA and CDR2 SQIVND (reference sequence). CDR3: CASSLAGTRPEAFF. For the CDR3, the DNA is TGTGCCAGTAGCCTCGCCGGGACAAGGCCTGAAGCTTTCTTT.

This sequence joins TRBV5-5 and TRBJ1-1; 7 bases fit TRBD1. Germline CDR1 and CDR2: SGHKS and YYEKEE (reference sequence). This CDR3 has 14 amino acids. V lost 2 bases and J lost 2; bases outside the gene matches: 3. CDR3 in DNA: TGTGCCAGCAGCTTCTGGGACAGCAACACTGAAGCTTTCTTT. Translated: CASSFWDSNTEAFF.

V gene TRBV6-2 or TRBV6-3 combines with J gene TRBJ1-5, with a weak D call TRBD1 (6 bases). Germline values: CDR1 MNHEY, CDR2 SVGEGT. V lost 0 bases to trimming and J lost 7 bases, with 13 bases between them. The CDR3 covers 15 residues. The CDR3 region is CASSYSKTGLQPQHF. Written as DNA, the CDR3 is TGTGCCAGCAGTTACTCGAAAACAGGGTTGCAGCCCCAGCATTTT.

The gene calls are TRBV5-1 and TRBJ2-3, with 10 bases lining up with TRBD2. Looked up from germline, CDR1 is SGHRS and CDR2 is YFSETQ. CDR3 size: 14 residues. With V trimmed by 7 bases and J by 4 bases, 6 bases remained unmatched. This CDR3 is CASRSGRPADTQYF. DNA for the CDR3: TGCGCCAGCCGTAGCGGGAGGCCAGCAGATACGCAGTATTTT.

The chain has TRBV7-9 and TRBJ2-1, with 12 bases lining up with TRBD1. J gave up 5 bases and V 5 bases, and 10 bases lay outside the gene matches. CDR1 is SEHNR, CDR2 FQNEAQ, per germline (reference sequence). The CDR3 is made up of 17 amino acids. CDR3 sequence (DNA): TGTGCCAGCAGCCCATACCGGGACAGGGGGCGAGACAATGAGCAGTTCTTC. Protein product: CASSPYRDRGRDNEQFF.

This chain links TRBV2 with TRBJ1-6, with D possibly TRBD1 on 6 matching bases. The length of the CDR3 is 15 residues. V was pared by 5 bases and J by 6 bases, with 14 bases between. Germline CDR1 reads SNHLY; CDR2 reads FYNNEI. The CDR3 nucleotides are TGTGCCAGCAGTTTCCAGGGGCTTGGTAATTCACCCCTCCACTTT. This codes for CASSFQGLGNSPLHF.

The chain uses TRBV5-6 and TRBJ1-3; the D gene is possibly TRBD1 (5 bases). V gave up 0 bases and J gave up 2 bases, with 15 bases separating them. CDR1 and CDR2 from the germline V gene are SGHDT and YYEEEE. The CDR3 is 17 amino acids. CDR3 in DNA: TGTGCCAGCAGCTTGGCGAGGGGCGAGGGTCCTGGAAACACCATATATTTT. This translates into CASSLARGEGPGNTIYF.

The chain has TRBV5-1 and TRBJ1-2, with 7 positions matching TRBD1. After removal of 0 bases from V and 6 bases from J, the junction contained 2 bases not matched to a gene. The CDR3 extends over 13 amino acids. The V gene's germline CDR1 is SGHRS and CDR2 YFSETQ. This CDR3 is CASSLEGAHGYTF. In nucleotides, the CDR3 is TGCGCCAGCAGCTTGGAGGGGGCCCATGGCTACACCTTC.